The entry that follows covers one T cell receptor (beta chain) sequence. Its antigen is not identified. cDNA synthesis used the whole RNA isolate, giving expressed TCRB sequences. This table comes from immunoSEQ multiplex PCR, and its TCRdb copy is limited to in-frame clones, with some not included. The table has approximately 260,000 clones, roughly a quarter seen once. Cell sorting via CD45RO/CCR7/CD25/CD127/CD95/CD27 was performed to obtain CD4+ naive, central memory, regulatory and stem cell-like memory cells. This CDR3 has 15 residues. The germline V gene encodes CDR1 LNHDA and CDR2 SQIVND (reference sequence). The junction had 8 bases not matched to a gene; V was cut back by 6 bases and J by 8 bases. This sample was included in a study of beta chain features in type 1 diabetes. About the research overall: Patients did not differ from healthy donors in age, gender or cell yield.

General observations from the study: In the patient group, naive, central memory and Treg TCRB repertoires seemed more alike than in the healthy donor group. Insertion counts at VDJ junctions were lower in type 1 diabetes patients, who also showed more deletions there. Moderate yet significant TCRB CDR3 shortening was seen in Type 1 diabetes patients in all four CD4+ subsets.

The chain links TRBV19 to TRBJ2-1; 12 bases are shared with TRBD2. The sample comprised naive CD4+ T cells from blood. The source of this sequence is a woman in her 30s with type 1 diabetes. The CDR3 spells CASSLTSGSWDEQFF. CDR3 nucleotides: TGTGCCAGTAGCTTGACTAGCGGGAGTTGGGATGAGCAGTTCTTC.